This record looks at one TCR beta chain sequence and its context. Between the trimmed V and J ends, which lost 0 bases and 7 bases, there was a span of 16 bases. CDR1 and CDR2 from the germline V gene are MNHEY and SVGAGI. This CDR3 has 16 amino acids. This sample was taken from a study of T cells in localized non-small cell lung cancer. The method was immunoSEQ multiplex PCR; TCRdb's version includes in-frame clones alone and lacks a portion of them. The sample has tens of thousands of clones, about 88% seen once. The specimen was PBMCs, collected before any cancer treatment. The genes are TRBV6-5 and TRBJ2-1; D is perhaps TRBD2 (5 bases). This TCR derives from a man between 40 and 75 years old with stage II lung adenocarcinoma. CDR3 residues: CASSYSTPDPGNEQFF. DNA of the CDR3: TGTGCCAGCAGTTACTCGACCCCGGACCCGGGGAATGAGCAGTTCTTC.